Detailed here is one T cell receptor (beta chain). This clonotype is medium-sized (0.01 to 0.1%). Its antigen is not yet known. No qualities accompany the bases; no much larger clone lies one base away. The data are from a study of immune reconstitution after stem cell transplant in scleroderma (dated by TCRdb to 2017 to 2019). The germline V gene (reference sequence) gives CDR1 as DFQATT and CDR2 as SNEGSKA. Trimming at the junction amounts to 3 bases on V and 4 bases on J, and the germline ends lie 20 bases apart. Taken from cysteine to phenylalanine, the CDR3 has 16 residues. The read is trimmed to its CDR3 DNA, 48 bases read in frame from base 1. Library method: RT-PCR. The sequencer was an Illumina MiSeq. TCRdb reprocessing: public reads trimmed at Q25 with fastp, clones called with MiXCR, in-frame beta chains kept. Entries are consolidated by CDR3 protein sequence, retaining the most common genes and DNA. Counted in this sample were a few thousand distinct CDR3 sequences; approximately 5.9% of them appeared once. Approximately 15% of the sample comes from the top ten.

This specimen was acquired before or after autologous hematopoietic stem cell transplantation (not recorded which). The receptor chain draws on TRBV20-1 and TRBJ2-3, with TRBD2 as a weak D call on 6 bases. This receptor was taken from a female donor with systemic sclerosis. This receptor carries the CDR3 CSASNTGGWGADTQYF. The sequenced DNA: TGCAGTGCTAGTAATACCGGGGGATGGGGTGCAGATACGCAGTATTTT.